This TCR beta chain was profiled in a study of ipilimumab plus nivolumab after autologous stem cell transplantation. Ipilimumab, 1 mg/kg, started 14 to 28 days after autologous transplant. This table comes from immunoSEQ multiplex PCR, and its TCRdb copy is limited to in-frame clones, with some not included. This sample has 15,000 or so clones, with 75% to 90% found just once. This CDR3 has 14 residues. The V gene lost 2 bases and the J gene lost 5 bases, with 10 bases spanning the gap. Germline CDR1 reads KGHSH; CDR2 reads LQKENI. The receptor's source is a male donor with diffuse large B-cell lymphoma. Material: PBMCs, obtained in a trial of ipilimumab plus nivolumab as post-transplant consolidation. The V and J genes are TRBV18 and TRBJ2-1; D remains ambiguous. CDR3 DNA: TGTGCCAGCTCACCAAAACCTAACAACAATGAGCAGTTCTTC. It encodes CASSPKPNNNEQFF.